What follows are 27 T cell receptor beta chains derived from one specimen sequenced in a study of T-cell memory formation after mild COVID-19. In TCRdb, the 5' RACE reads were re-called with MiXCR into one record per CDR3 protein. The sample lists about 90,000 distinct CDR3 sequences; about 13% were seen once. The sample was PBMCs or a T cell subset sorted from them (not recorded which). The receptors originated from an adult woman who had mild COVID-19 (a few samples of this study predate the infection). Cell type and time point are not known.

The chain has TRBV12-3 or TRBV12-4 and TRBJ2-7; 7 bases line up with TRBD2. The junction had 8 bases not matched to a gene; V was cut back by 5 bases and J by 1 base. This CDR3 has 15 residues. DNA for the CDR3: TGTGCCAGCAGTCCTAATCCGGGGGGATCCTACGAGCAGTACTTC. It codes for CASSPNPGGSYEQYF.

The rearrangement joins TRBV20-1 to TRBJ2-1; unclear D gene. The CDR3 has 15 amino acids. V gave up 0 bases and J gave up 0 bases, with 9 bases separating them. Germline values: CDR1 DFQATT, CDR2 SNEGSKA (reference sequence). CDR3 residues: CSARDSDNSYNEQFF. In DNA, the CDR3 is TGCAGTGCTAGAGATTCCGACAACTCCTACAATGAGCAGTTCTTC.

Only a few counts were recorded for this clonotype. In DNA form, the CDR3 reads TGTGCCAGCAGTTTAGGGGAGGGACTAGCTGCCTACGAGCAGTACTTC. Encoded protein: CASSLGEGLAAYEQYF. V usage is TRBV27 and J usage is TRBJ2-7; 9 bases are shared with TRBD2. The CDR3 runs to 16 residues. Trimming took 2 bases from V and 2 from J; bases not matched to a gene: 7. CDR1 MNHEY and CDR2 SMNVEV come from the germline V gene (reference sequence).

This clonotype showed up just a few times. The chain uses TRBV27 and TRBJ2-4; D is ambiguous. The ends were cut back, 5 bases at V and 6 bases at J, with 14 bases in the middle. Germline lookup yields CDR1 MNHEY and CDR2 SMNVEV (reference sequence). This CDR3 is 14 amino acids long. The CDR3 region is CASSPDTGRNIQYF. The CDR3 DNA sequence: TGTGCCAGCAGTCCGGATACGGGTCGAAACATTCAGTACTTC.

This clonotype was counted only a few times. The V gene is TRBV4-2, the J gene TRBJ2-1; 11 bases agree with TRBD1. Germline CDR1 LGHNA, CDR2 YNFKEQ. The CDR3 extends over 16 amino acids. V lost 1 base, J lost 8 bases, and 7 bases stayed unmatched. DNA of the CDR3: TGTGCCAGCAGCCAAGTGGACAGGGGGCGTTTGGATGAGCAGTTCTTC. Translation gives CASSQVDRGRLDEQFF.

This clonotype was detected many times. The chain uses TRBV7-8 and TRBJ2-7; D not resolved. Germline V gene data show CDR1 as SGHVS and CDR2 as FQNEAQ. The CDR3 runs 13 residues. The V gene lost 0 bases and the J gene lost 5 bases, with 8 bases spanning the gap. The CDR3 here is CASSLAIADEQYF. The CDR3 DNA follows: TGTGCCAGCAGCTTAGCTATCGCCGACGAGCAGTACTTC.

The V and J genes are TRBV12-3 or TRBV12-4 and TRBJ1-2; 7 nucleotides line up with TRBD1. This CDR3 has 14 residues. The V gene end was trimmed by 6 bases and the J gene end by 4 bases; junction bases not matched to a gene: 8. In DNA form, the CDR3 reads TGTGCCAGCAGCCCGCTGACAGGGCCCTATGGCTACACCTTC. This encodes CASSPLTGPYGYTF.

The chain has TRBV29-1 and TRBJ2-3; TRBD2 matches 14 bases. The V segment lost 3 bases and the J segment 3 bases; nucleotides outside the gene matches: 5. This CDR3 contains 16 residues. The germline CDR1 and CDR2 sequences are SQVTM and ANQGSEA. The CDR3, as DNA: TGCAGCGTTGAGGGACTAGCGGGAGTGGGTACAGATACGCAGTATTTT. This translates into CSVEGLAGVGTDTQYF.

In this sample, this clonotype turned up a few times. The chain couples TRBV7-9 to TRBJ2-7; D remains ambiguous. V lost 4 bases and J lost 2, with 9 bases in between. Germline-derived CDR1 and CDR2 are SEHNR and FQNEAQ (reference sequence). The length of the CDR3 is 13 residues. CDR3 sequence (DNA): TGTGCCAGCAGCTGGACCCCGACCTACGAGCAGTACTTC. Encoded protein: CASSWTPTYEQYF.

J is TRBJ2-7 and V is TRBV4-2, with D possibly matching TRBD2 (7 bases). The CDR3 runs 15 residues. The V end lost 1 base, the J end lost 5 bases, and 15 bases lay between the germline ends. Germline CDR1 LGHNA, CDR2 YNFKEQ. CDR3: CASSQGGLGGHEQYF. The DNA of the CDR3 is TGTGCCAGCAGCCAAGGAGGTCTCGGGGGGCACGAGCAGTACTTC.

J is TRBJ2-1 and V is TRBV6-5; TRBD1 aligns across 9 bases. Germline assignment: CDR1 MNHEY and CDR2 SVGAGI. The CDR3 has 16 amino acids. Unmatched junction bases numbered 15, after V lost 6 bases and J lost 9 bases. The CDR3 loop is CASRIAPGQGISEQFF. In nucleotides, the CDR3 is TGTGCCAGCAGGATAGCCCCGGGACAGGGTATAAGTGAGCAGTTCTTC.

The chain links TRBV20-1 to TRBJ2-7, with unresolved D. The CDR3 is 12 residues long. CDR1 is DFQATT, CDR2 SNEGSKA, per germline (reference sequence). Trimming left V 0 bases short and J 4 bases short, with 7 bases between. CDR3 coding DNA: TGCAGTGCTAGAGAAGGGCTGTACGAGCAGTACTTC. This codes for CSAREGLYEQYF.

This rearrangement joins TRBV15 to TRBJ1-3, with a possible D match to TRBD1 (5 bases). Between the trimmed V and J ends, which lost 2 bases and 4 bases, there was a span of 12 bases. Per germline, CDR1 LNHNV and CDR2 YYDKDF (reference sequence). The length of the CDR3 is 15 residues. CDR3 nucleotides: TGTGCCACCAGCAGAAACCAGGGATTCGGAAACACCATATATTTT. This translates into CATSRNQGFGNTIYF. The full variable domain, in which reference TRBV15 and TRBJ1-3 provide the parts outside the CDR3, is DAMVIQNPRYQVTQFGKPVTLSCSQTLNHNVMYWYQQKSSQAPKLLFHYYDKDFNNEADTPDNFQSRRPNTSFCFLDIRSPGLGDTAMYLCATSRNQGFGNTIYFGEGSWLTVV.

There are a few counts of this clonotype. The rearrangement joins TRBV29-1 to TRBJ2-3; D call uncertain. This CDR3 has 10 residues. The germline V gene has CDR1 SQVTM and CDR2 ANQGSEA. Between the trimmed V and J ends, which lost 6 bases and 2 bases, there was a span of 3 bases. CDR3 coding DNA: TGCAGCGTCGACACAGATACGCAGTATTTT. It translates to CSVDTDTQYF.

This clonotype has a single count. The rearrangement uses TRBV7-9 and TRBJ1-2, with D hard to call. The V and J ends lost 6 bases and 1 base respectively, with 15 bases between them. The CDR3 extends over 15 amino acids. The germline CDR1 and CDR2 sequences are SEHNR and FQNEAQ (reference sequence). In DNA, the CDR3 is TGTGCCAGCAGGACCGACGGACTGATTAACTATGGCTACACCTTC. Residues: CASRTDGLINYGYTF.

This clonotype was counted only a few times. V gene TRBV7-9 combines with J gene TRBJ2-2, with D unclear. Trimming took 5 bases from V and 16 from J, leaving 14 bases between them. In germline, CDR1 is SEHNR, CDR2 FQNEAQ (reference sequence). This CDR3 is 11 amino acids long. CDR3 sequence (DNA): TGTGCCAGCAGCCCTTATGAGGAACCGTTTTTT. Translation gives CASSPYEEPFF. Complete variable domain (other parts from reference TRBV7-9 and TRBJ2-2): DTGVSQNPRHKITKRGQNVTFRCDPISEHNRLYWYRQTLGQGPEFLTYFQNEAQLEKSRLLSDRFSAERPKGSFSTLEIQRTEQGDSAMYLCASSPYEEPFFGEGSRLTVL.

This chain connects TRBV7-9 to TRBJ2-2; D remains unclear. The CDR3 spans 15 residues. Trimming stripped 0 bases from V and 4 bases from J, with 9 bases between. Germline V gene lookup returns CDR1 SEHNR and CDR2 FQNEAQ (reference sequence). The DNA for the CDR3 is TGTGCCAGCAGCTTAGCGCCGACCTCCACCGGGGAGCTGTTTTTT. Its protein product is CASSLAPTSTGELFF.

This clonotype was seen a handful of times. The CDR3 here is CASSPLTRIQETQYF. CDR3 sequence (DNA): TGTGCCAGCAGTCCCCTCACTAGGATCCAAGAGACCCAGTACTTC. The gene calls are TRBV12-3 or TRBV12-4 and TRBJ2-5; possibly TRBD2 for D (5 bases). V lost 5 bases and J 1 base, leaving 14 bases between the germline ends. The CDR3 length is 15 residues.

This sequence joins TRBV11-2 and TRBJ2-5; D is perhaps TRBD2 (5 bases). Trimming shortened V by 3 bases and J by 1 base, and 15 bases separated the two germline ends. The germline V gene has CDR1 SGHAT and CDR2 FQNNGV. This CDR3 is built from 16 residues. The chain's CDR3 is CASSFSLGRLQETQYF. As DNA, the CDR3 is TGTGCCAGCAGCTTCTCACTAGGCCGTCTCCAAGAGACCCAGTACTTC.

This clonotype was seen ten or more times. The J gene is TRBJ2-3, the V gene TRBV9; 10 bases are shared with TRBD2. Germline CDR1 and CDR2: SGDLS and YYNGEE. After removal of 3 bases from V and 4 bases from J, the junction contained 11 bases not matched to a gene. The CDR3 sequence is 17 residues long. CDR3 DNA sequence: TGTGCCAGCAGCGGACTTGCTAGCGGGAGTTCCTCAGATACGCAGTATTTT. Protein product: CASSGLASGSSSDTQYF.

This clonotype was recorded a few times. The J gene is TRBJ2-7, the V gene TRBV6-5; 10 bases align to TRBD1. The CDR3 is 16 amino acids. Trimming removed 0 bases from V and 3 bases from J; junction bases left unmatched: 5. Germline assignment: CDR1 MNHEY and CDR2 SVGAGI. The CDR3 sequence is CASSYSRDRGDYEQYF. The CDR3 DNA sequence: TGTGCCAGCAGTTACTCCCGGGACAGGGGAGACTACGAGCAGTACTTC.

This clonotype has more than one count but fewer than ten. The rearrangement uses TRBV24-1 and TRBJ2-3, with 9 bases that match TRBD2. This CDR3 has 13 residues. With V trimmed by 3 bases and J by 14 bases, 8 bases remained unmatched. CDR1 is KGHDR and CDR2 is SFDVKD in the germline V gene. This CDR3 is CATSDGLAPFPYF. The CDR3 DNA is TGTGCCACCAGTGATGGACTAGCGCCCTTTCCGTATTTT.

The chain is built from TRBV7-6 and TRBJ2-7; D call uncertain. Germline CDR1 reads SGHVS; CDR2 reads FNYEAQ. This CDR3 spans 13 amino acids. V was pared by 5 bases and J by 1 base, with 9 bases between. This chain's CDR3 is CASSAGLSYEQYF. CDR3 nucleotide sequence: TGTGCCAGCAGCGCCGGGCTTTCCTACGAGCAGTACTTC. Based on the CDR3 plus reference TRBV7-6 and TRBJ2-7, the full variable domain is GAGVSQSPRYKVTKRGQDVALRCDPISGHVSLYWYRQALGQGPEFLTYFNYEAQQDKSGLPNDRFSAERPEGSISTLTIQRTEQRDSAMYRCASSAGLSYEQYFGPGTRLTVT.

This clonotype has a handful of counts. V is TRBV3-1 and J is TRBJ2-3, with 9 bases lining up with TRBD2. This CDR3 has 16 residues. The trim removed 2 bases at V and 3 bases at J, leaving 6 bases unmatched. CDR1 is LGHDT, CDR2 YNNKEL, per germline (reference sequence). The CDR3 nucleotides are TGTGCCAGCAGCCAACATAGCGGGAGCTTGACAGATACGCAGTATTTT. Amino acid sequence: CASSQHSGSLTDTQYF.

The J gene is TRBJ1-1, the V gene TRBV24-1; maybe TRBD1 (5 bases). Deletions cut 5 bases from V and 0 bases from J, with 12 bases between. The germline V gene has CDR1 KGHDR and CDR2 SFDVKD. The CDR3 runs 15 residues. CDR3 in DNA: TGTGCCACCAGTGCCCAGGGTGGCATGAACACTGAAGCTTTCTTT. It translates to CATSAQGGMNTEAFF.

Only a few counts were recorded for this clonotype. V and J are TRBV5-5 and TRBJ1-2; D uncertain. Germline CDR1 SGHKS, CDR2 YYEKEE (reference sequence). This CDR3 is 19 amino acids long. V was shortened by 2 bases and J by 0 bases, with 23 bases between the two germline ends. The CDR3 loop is CASSLGPGVSGPANYGYTF. CDR3 DNA sequence: TGTGCCAGCAGCTTAGGCCCTGGGGTTTCGGGCCCAGCTAACTATGGCTACACCTTC.

This clonotype was seen more than once but under ten times. The genes are TRBV5-6 and TRBJ1-2; 7 bases are shared with TRBD1. The CDR3 extends over 13 amino acids. Per the germline V gene, CDR1 is SGHDT and CDR2 is YYEEEE. The trim removed 4 bases at V and 3 bases at J, leaving 3 bases unmatched. In DNA, the CDR3 is TGTGCCAGCAGCGTAGGGGGCGACTATGGCTACACCTTC. It translates to CASSVGGDYGYTF.